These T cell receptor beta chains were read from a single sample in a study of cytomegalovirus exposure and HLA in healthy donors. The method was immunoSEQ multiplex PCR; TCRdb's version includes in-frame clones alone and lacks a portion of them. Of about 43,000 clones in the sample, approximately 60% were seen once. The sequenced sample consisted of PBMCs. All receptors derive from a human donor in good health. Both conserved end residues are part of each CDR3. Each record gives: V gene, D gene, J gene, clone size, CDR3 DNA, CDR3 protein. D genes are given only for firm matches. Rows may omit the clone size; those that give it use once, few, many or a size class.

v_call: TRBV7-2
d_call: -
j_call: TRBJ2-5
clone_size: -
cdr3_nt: TGTGCCAGCAGCTTAGTCGGGCAAGAGACCCAGTACTTC
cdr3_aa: CASSLVGQETQYF

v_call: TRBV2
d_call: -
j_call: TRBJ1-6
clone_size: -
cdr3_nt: TGTGCCAGCAGTGAAGCGCGGCAGGGGAGTATGGATAATTCACCCCTCCACTTT
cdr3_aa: CASSEARQGSMDNSPLHF

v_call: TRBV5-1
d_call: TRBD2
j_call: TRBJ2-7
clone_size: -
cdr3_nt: TGCGCCAGCAGCGCCATACTAGCGGGGGTCGAGCAGTACTTC
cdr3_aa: CASSAILAGVEQYF

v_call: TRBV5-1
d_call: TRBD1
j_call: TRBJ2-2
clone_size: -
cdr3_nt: TGCGCCAGCAGCGTATCGCCAGGGGGCGGGGAGCTGTTTTTT
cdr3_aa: CASSVSPGGGELFF

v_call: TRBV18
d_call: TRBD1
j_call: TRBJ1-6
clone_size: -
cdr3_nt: TGTGCCAGCTCACCATATCAGGGGGTCTTCGAAACCCTCCACTTT
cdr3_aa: CASSPYQGVFETLHF

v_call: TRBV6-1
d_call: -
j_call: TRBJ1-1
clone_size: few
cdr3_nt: TGTGCCAGCAGTGAAGGGCAGATCCTTGAAGCTTTCTTT
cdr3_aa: CASSEGQILEAFF

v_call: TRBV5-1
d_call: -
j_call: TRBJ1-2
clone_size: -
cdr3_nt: TGCGCCAGCAGGACTAGACCTCTATCGGACTATGGCTACACCTTC
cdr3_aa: CASRTRPLSDYGYTF

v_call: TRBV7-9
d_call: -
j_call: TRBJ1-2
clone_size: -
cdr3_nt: TGTTCCAGCAGCGCGAGGGACTTACGGTCTGGCTACACCTTC
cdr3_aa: CSSSARDLRSGYTF

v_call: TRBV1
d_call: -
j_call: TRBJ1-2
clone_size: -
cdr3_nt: TGCACCAGCAGCCTAGAGAACGGAGCCCTGAGGAGCTACACCTTC
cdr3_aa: CTSSLENGALRSYTF

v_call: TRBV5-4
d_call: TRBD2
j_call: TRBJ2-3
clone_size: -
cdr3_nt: TGTGCCAGCAGCTTGGAGGGACTCAGCGGGGGAGATACGCAGTATTTT
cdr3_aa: CASSLEGLSGGDTQYF

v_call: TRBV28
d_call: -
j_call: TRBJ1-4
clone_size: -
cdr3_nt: TGTGCCAGCAGTACCAGCGGAGGTAATGAAAAACTGTTTTTT
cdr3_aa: CASSTSGGNEKLFF

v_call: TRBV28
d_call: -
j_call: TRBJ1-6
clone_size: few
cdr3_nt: TGTGCCAGCACCCCTCCCCAGGGAAACTATAATTCACCCCTCCACTTT
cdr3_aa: CASTPPQGNYNSPLHF

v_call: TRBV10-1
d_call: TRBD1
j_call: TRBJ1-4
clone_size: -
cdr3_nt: TGCGCCAGCGACCGGGACAGGGACGAAAAACTGTTTTTT
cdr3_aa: CASDRDRDEKLFF

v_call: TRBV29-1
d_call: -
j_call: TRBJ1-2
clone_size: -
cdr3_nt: TGCAGCGCTGGGACTGGGGCATCGGTCGTCTACACCTTC
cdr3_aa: CSAGTGASVVYTF

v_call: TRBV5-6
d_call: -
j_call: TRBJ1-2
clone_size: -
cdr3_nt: TGTGCCAGCAGCCCTCAGGGTAACTATGGCTACACCTTC
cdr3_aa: CASSPQGNYGYTF

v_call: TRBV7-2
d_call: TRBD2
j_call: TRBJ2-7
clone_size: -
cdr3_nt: TGTGCCAGCAGCTTCGGGGGGTCAGTCCACGAGCAGTACTTC
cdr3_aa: CASSFGGSVHEQYF

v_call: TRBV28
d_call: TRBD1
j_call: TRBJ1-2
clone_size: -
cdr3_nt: TGTGCCAGCAGTCTTTCTACAGGGGGCTATGGCTACACCTTC
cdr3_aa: CASSLSTGGYGYTF

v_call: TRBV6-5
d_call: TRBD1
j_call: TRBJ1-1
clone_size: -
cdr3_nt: TGTGCCAGCAGTTACTCAAGACAGGGGTCCACTGAAGCTTTCTTT
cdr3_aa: CASSYSRQGSTEAFF

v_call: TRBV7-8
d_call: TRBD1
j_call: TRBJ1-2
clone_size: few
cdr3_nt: TGTGCCAGCAGCCAAATACAGGGGGCTGGCTACACCTTC
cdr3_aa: CASSQIQGAGYTF

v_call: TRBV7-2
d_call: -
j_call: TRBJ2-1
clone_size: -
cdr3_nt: TGTGCCAGCAGCTTAAGGGCGGGGGCGTACAATGAGCAGTTCTTC
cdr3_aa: CASSLRAGAYNEQFF

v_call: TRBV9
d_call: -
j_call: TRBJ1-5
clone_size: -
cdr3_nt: TGTGCCAGCAGCGTCGGAGGGTCCAGCAATCAGCCCCAGCATTTT
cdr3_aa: CASSVGGSSNQPQHF

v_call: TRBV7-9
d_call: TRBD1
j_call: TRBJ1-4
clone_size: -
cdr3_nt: TGTGCCAGCAGCCCCGGACAGGGTTATTTCGTAAAACTGTTTTTT
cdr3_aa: CASSPGQGYFVKLFF

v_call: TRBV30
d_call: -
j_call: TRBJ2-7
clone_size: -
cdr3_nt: TGTGCCTGGAGCCATTCCGGGACTGCTACCTACGAGCAGTACTTC
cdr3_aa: CAWSHSGTATYEQYF

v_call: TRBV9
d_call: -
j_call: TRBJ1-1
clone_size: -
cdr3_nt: TGTGCCAGCAGCGTAACAGTTAACACTGAAGCTTTCTTT
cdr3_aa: CASSVTVNTEAFF

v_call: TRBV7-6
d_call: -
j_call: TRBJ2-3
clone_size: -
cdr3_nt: TGTGCCAGCAGCGATCTAGCAGTTCACAGAGATACGCAGTATTTT
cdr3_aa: CASSDLAVHRDTQYF

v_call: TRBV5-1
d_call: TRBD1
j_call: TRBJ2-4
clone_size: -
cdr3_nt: TGCGCCAGCAGCATCCGGGACAGGTCAAACATTCAGTACTTC
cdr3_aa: CASSIRDRSNIQYF

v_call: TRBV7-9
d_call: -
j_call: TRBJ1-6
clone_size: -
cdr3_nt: TGTGCCAGCAGCTTAGCGAGGGATTCACCCCTCCACTTT
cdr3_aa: CASSLARDSPLHF

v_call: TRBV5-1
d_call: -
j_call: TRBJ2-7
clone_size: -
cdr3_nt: TGCGCCAGCAGCACCCGACAGGGAGGCGACGAGCAGTACTTC
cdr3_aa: CASSTRQGGDEQYF

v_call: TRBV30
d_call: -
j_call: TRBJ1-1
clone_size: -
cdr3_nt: TGTGCCTGGAGTATCACAGGGACGAACACTGAAGCTTTCTTT
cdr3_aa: CAWSITGTNTEAFF

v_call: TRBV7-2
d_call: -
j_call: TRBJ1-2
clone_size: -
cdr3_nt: TGTGCCAGCAGCCCCGCTCGGGGCTATGGCTACACCTTC
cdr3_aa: CASSPARGYGYTF

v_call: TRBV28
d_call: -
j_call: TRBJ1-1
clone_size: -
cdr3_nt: TGTGCCAGCAGTTTATCAGCGAGACACACTGAAGCTTTCTTT
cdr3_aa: CASSLSARHTEAFF

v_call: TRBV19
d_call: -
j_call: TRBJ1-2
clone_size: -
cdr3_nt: TGTGCCAGTACCACAACCGGGGGAGGCTATGGCTACACCTTC
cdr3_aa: CASTTTGGGYGYTF

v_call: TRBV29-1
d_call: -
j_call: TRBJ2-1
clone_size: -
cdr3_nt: TGCAGCGACGGACAACGACGGCGCAATGAGCAGTTCTTC
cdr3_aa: CSDGQRRRNEQFF

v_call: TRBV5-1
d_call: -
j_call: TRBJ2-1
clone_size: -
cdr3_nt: TGCGCCAGCAGTACCCGGGGGGCTCCGAGGGGTGAGCAGTTCTTC
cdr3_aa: CASSTRGAPRGEQFF

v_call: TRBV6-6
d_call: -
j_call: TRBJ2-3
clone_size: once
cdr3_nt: TGTGCCAGCCGACTAGCAGATACGCAGTATTTT
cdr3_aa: CASRLADTQYF

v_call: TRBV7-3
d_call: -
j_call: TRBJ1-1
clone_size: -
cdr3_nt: TGTGCCAGCAGCTTAGACAGACAATATGAAGCTTTCTTT
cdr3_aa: CASSLDRQYEAFF

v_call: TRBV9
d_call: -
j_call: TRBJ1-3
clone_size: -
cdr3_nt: TGTGCCGGTAATTTGGTCTCTTGGAGGAAAAACACCATATATTTT
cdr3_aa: CAGNLVSWRKNTIYF

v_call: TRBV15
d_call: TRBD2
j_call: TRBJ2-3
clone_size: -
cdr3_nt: TGTGCCACCAGCAGAGACACTAGCGGCACAGATACGCAGTATTTT
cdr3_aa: CATSRDTSGTDTQYF

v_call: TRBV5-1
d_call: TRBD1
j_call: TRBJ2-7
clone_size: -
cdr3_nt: TGCGCCAGCAGCTTGGGTCACAGGGGAAATTACGAGCAGTACTTC
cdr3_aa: CASSLGHRGNYEQYF

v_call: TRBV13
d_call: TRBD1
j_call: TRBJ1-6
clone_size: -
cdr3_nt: TGTGCCAGCAGCTTAAACAGGGGGCTTGCAACACCCCTCCACTTT
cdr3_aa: CASSLNRGLATPLHF

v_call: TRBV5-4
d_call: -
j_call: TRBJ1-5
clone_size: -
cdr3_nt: TGTGCCAGCAGCCCCCCGTTCGGGACAACAAATCAGCCCCAGCATTTT
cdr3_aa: CASSPPFGTTNQPQHF

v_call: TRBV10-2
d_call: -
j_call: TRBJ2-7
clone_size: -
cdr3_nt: TGCGCCAGCAGTGAGGTTTCGGCAGGGTCATACGAGCAGTACTTC
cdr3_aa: CASSEVSAGSYEQYF

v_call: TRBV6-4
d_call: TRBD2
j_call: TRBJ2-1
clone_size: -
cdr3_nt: TGTGCCAGCAGCCACCGTGCGGGGGGGCACAATGAGCAGTTCTTC
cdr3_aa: CASSHRAGGHNEQFF

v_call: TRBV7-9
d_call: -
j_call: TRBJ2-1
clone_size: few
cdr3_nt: TGTGCCAGCAGCCGCACGGGGGGCGTCAACAATGAGCAGTTCTTC
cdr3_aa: CASSRTGGVNNEQFF

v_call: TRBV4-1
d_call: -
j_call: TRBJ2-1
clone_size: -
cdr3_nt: TGCGCCAGCAGCCGGCAGGGTCATGAGCAGTTCTTC
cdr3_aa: CASSRQGHEQFF

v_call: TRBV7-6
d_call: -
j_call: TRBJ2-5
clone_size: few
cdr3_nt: TGTGCCAGCAGCTCCGGGACCCAGTACTTC
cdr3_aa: CASSSGTQYF

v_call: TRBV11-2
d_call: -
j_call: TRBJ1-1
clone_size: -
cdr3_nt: TGTGCCAGCAGCTTAGGGGGGGTGCGGGTTGAAGCTTTCTTT
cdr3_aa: CASSLGGVRVEAFF

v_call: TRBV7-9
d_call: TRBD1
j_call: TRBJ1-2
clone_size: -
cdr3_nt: TGTGCCAGCAGCTTAGACAGGGGGGCGCCGGGCTACACCTTC
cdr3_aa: CASSLDRGAPGYTF

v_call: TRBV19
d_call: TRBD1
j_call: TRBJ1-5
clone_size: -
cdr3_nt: TGTGCCAGTAACGACAGGGCGGAACAGCCCCAGCATTTT
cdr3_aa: CASNDRAEQPQHF

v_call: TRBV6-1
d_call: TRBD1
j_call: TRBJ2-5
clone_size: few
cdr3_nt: TGTGCCAGCAGTGAGGAAGGGGGCTCGGGAGAGACCCAGTACTTC
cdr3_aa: CASSEEGGSGETQYF

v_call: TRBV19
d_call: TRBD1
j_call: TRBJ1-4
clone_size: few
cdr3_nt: TGTGCCAGTAGTAGGGACAGGGATAATGAAAAACTGTTTTTT
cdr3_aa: CASSRDRDNEKLFF

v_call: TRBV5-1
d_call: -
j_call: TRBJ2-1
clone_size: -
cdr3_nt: TGCGCCAGCAGCAGCAGACAGCTGAGCTCCTACAATGAGCAGTTCTTC
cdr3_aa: CASSSRQLSSYNEQFF

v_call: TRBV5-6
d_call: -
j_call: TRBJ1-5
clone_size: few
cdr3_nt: TGTGCCAGCAGCTTGGATCGTTATCAGCCCCAGCATTTT
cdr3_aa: CASSLDRYQPQHF